Following are 9 T cell receptor beta chains from one sample sequenced in a study of T cells in Graves' hyperthyroidism and ophthalmopathy. Amplified regions were TCR beta CDR3 sequences from RNA transcripts. A set of HTBI primers served as the primers for a first-round RT-PCR of the TCR CDR3. MiXCR, run by TCRdb on the multiplex PCR reads, gives a single entry per CDR3 protein. The sample holds 600,000 to 700,000 distinct CDR3 sequences, 45% seen once. Sequencing was carried out using peripheral blood or thyroid tissue (not recorded which). Receptor source: an adult man with Graves' disease, either hyperthyroidism or ophthalmopathy (not recorded which).

This clonotype was recorded at least ten times. The chain uses TRBV12-3 or TRBV12-4 and TRBJ2-5, with a weak D call TRBD1 (6 bases). Trimming cost V 6 bases and J 5 bases, with 13 bases left between them. The CDR3 contains 13 residues. This CDR3 is CASRTGSTETQYF. The CDR3 nucleotides read TGTGCCAGCAGAACAGGGTCCACGGAGACCCAGTACTTC.

In this sample, this clonotype turned up a few times. The chain links TRBV12-3 or TRBV12-4 to TRBJ2-5, with 7 nucleotides matching TRBD2. V lost 7 bases, J lost 3 bases, and 8 bases stayed unmatched. This CDR3 region has 14 residues. DNA for the CDR3: TGTGCCAGCACCACGCGGGAGAGGGAAGAGACCCAGTACTTC. It codes for CASTTREREETQYF.

The rearrangement links TRBV7-8 to TRBJ2-5; 7 positions match TRBD1. CDR1 is SGHVS and CDR2 is FQNEAQ in the germline V gene. This CDR3 is built from 15 residues. The trim removed 6 bases at V and 2 bases at J, leaving 9 bases unmatched. The CDR3 DNA reads as TGTGCCAGCAGGAAAACGAGGGGGCGGCAAGAGACCCAGTACTTC. Translation gives CASRKTRGRQETQYF. The complete variable domain, with remaining parts taken from reference TRBV7-8 and TRBJ2-5, reads GAGVSQSPRYKVAKRGQDVALRCDPISGHVSLFWYQQALGQGPEFLTYFQNEAQLDKSGLPSDRFFAERPEGSVSTLKIQRTQQEDSAVYLCASRKTRGRQETQYFGPGTRLLVL.

The chain recombines TRBV11-3 with TRBJ1-1; possible D gene TRBD1, 6 bases. Germline CDR1 SGHNT, CDR2 YENEEA. The CDR3 covers 17 residues. Trimming removed 3 bases from V and 3 bases from J, with 20 bases in between. The CDR3 DNA reads as TGTGCCAGCAGCTTTTCGATGGGGGGCCTAAGTCACACTGAAGCTTTCTTT. Translation: CASSFSMGGLSHTEAFF. The full variable domain, its missing parts supplied by reference TRBV11-3 and TRBJ1-1, is EAGVVQSPRYKIIEKKQPVAFWCNPISGHNTLYWYLQNLGQGPELLIRYENEEAVDDSQLPKDRFSAERLKGVDSTLKIQPAELGDSAVYLCASSFSMGGLSHTEAFFGQGTRLTVV.

Remarks on this clonotype: This may arise from a read error, as a much more abundant clone is one base away. This chain links TRBV7-9 with TRBJ2-7, with 8 bases aligning to TRBD2. Germline CDR1 reads SEHNR; CDR2 reads FQNEAQ (reference sequence). The junction had 10 bases not matched to a gene; V was cut back by 4 bases and J by 2 bases. CDR3 length: 16 amino acids. CDR3 amino acids: CASSSAISGKTYEQYF. The CDR3 DNA is TGTGCCAGCAGCTCAGCCATTAGCGGGAAGACCTACGAGCAGTACTTC.

The gene calls are TRBV20-1 and TRBJ1-2; a possible D gene is TRBD1 (6 bases). In germline, CDR1 is DFQATT, CDR2 SNEGSKA (reference sequence). Trimming left V 0 bases short and J 2 bases short, with 13 bases between. The CDR3 consists of 15 residues. CDR3 in DNA: TGCAGTGCTAGAGATGGGGAGGGGGTGAACTATGGCTACACCTTC. Encoded protein: CSARDGEGVNYGYTF.

In DNA, the CDR3 is TGTGCCAGCAGTTTTCTGGGAGTGAATTCACCCCTCCACTTT. Its protein is CASSFLGVNSPLHF. The chain employs TRBV12-3 or TRBV12-4 and TRBJ1-6; D call uncertain. The CDR3 spans 14 residues. Deletions cut 3 bases from V and 7 bases from J, with 10 bases between.

This clonotype was counted many times. This chain uses TRBV14 with TRBJ1-3; D is unresolved. V was trimmed by 2 bases and J by 8 bases, leaving 7 bases between them. The V gene's germline CDR1 is SGHDN and CDR2 FVKESK. This CDR3 is built from 12 residues. The CDR3 region has the DNA TGTGCCAGCAGCCAAACGGGTGACACCATATATTTT. Its protein is CASSQTGDTIYF. Variable domain in full (rest from reference TRBV14 and TRBJ1-3): EAGVTQFPSHSVIEKGQTVTLRCDPISGHDNLYWYRRVMGKEIKFLLHFVKESKQDESGMPNNRFLAERTGGTYSTLKVQPAELEDSGVYFCASSQTGDTIYFGEGSWLTVV.

This clonotype has ten or more counts. The chain has TRBV7-8 and TRBJ1-6; 8 bases line up with TRBD1. The CDR3 loop spans 15 amino acids. The germline gives CDR1 SGHVS, CDR2 FQNEAQ. The J segment lost 5 bases and the V segment lost 2 bases, leaving 2 bases of the junction unmatched. CDR3 sequence (DNA): TGTGCCAGCAGCTTACAGGGGGCAGATAATTCACCCCTCCACTTT. Its protein product is CASSLQGADNSPLHF.